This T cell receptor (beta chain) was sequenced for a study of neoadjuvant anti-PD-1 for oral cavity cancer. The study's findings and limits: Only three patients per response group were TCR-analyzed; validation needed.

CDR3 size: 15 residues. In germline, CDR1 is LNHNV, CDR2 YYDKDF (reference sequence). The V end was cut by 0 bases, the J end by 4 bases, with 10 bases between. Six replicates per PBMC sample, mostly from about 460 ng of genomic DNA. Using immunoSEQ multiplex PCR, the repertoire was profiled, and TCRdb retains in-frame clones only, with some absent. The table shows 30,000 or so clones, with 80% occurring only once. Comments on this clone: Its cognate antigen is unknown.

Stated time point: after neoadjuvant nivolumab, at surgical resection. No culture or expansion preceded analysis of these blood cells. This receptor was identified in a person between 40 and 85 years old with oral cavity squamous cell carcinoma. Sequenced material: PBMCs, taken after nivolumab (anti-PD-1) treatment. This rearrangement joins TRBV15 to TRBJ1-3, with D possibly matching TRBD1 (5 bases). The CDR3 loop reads CATSRDGGPGNTIYF. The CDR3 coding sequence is TGTGCCACCAGCAGAGATGGGGGACCGGGAAACACCATATATTTT.